One sample yielded the 5 T cell receptor beta chains listed below, sequenced in a study of cytomegalovirus exposure and HLA in healthy donors. Generated by immunoSEQ multiplex PCR, the TCRdb table keeps only in-frame clones and is missing some. The sample lists 130,000 or so clones, approximately 89% occurring once. Specimen: PBMCs. The receptors derive from a man aged 25 to 40 in good health and CMV-seronegative.

The J gene is TRBJ2-7, the V gene TRBV2; 9 positions agree with TRBD1. CDR1 SNHLY and CDR2 FYNNEI come from the germline V gene. V was pared by 4 bases and J by 3 bases, with 7 bases of the junction left unmatched. CDR3 length: 15 amino acids. In DNA form, the CDR3 reads TGTGCCAGCAGTGGCCGGGACAGGGCCATCTACGAGCAGTACTTC. It encodes CASSGRDRAIYEQYF.

V usage is TRBV13 and J usage is TRBJ1-1; D unresolved. CDR1 and CDR2 from the germline V gene are PRHDT and FYEKMQ (reference sequence). CDR3 length equals 16 residues. Trimming removed 6 bases from V and 1 base from J, with 18 bases in between. The CDR3 here is CASRHRTARSNTEAFF. DNA for the CDR3: TGTGCCAGCAGACACCGGACTGCACGATCGAACACTGAAGCTTTCTTT.

The J gene is TRBJ1-1, the V gene TRBV18; 7 bases line up with TRBD1. V shed 3 bases, J shed 1 base, and the junction held 8 bases outside the gene matches. The CDR3 loop spans 16 amino acids. Per germline, CDR1 KGHSH and CDR2 LQKENI. The CDR3 DNA follows: TGTGCCAGCTCACCTCGACAGGGTGACGGGAACACTGAAGCTTTCTTT. This encodes CASSPRQGDGNTEAFF.

This clone was seen more than once but under ten times. The rearrangement joins TRBV18 to TRBJ1-3, with TRBD1 matching over 10 bases. V gave up 3 bases and J gave up 2 bases; unmatched junction bases: 7. The CDR3 extends over 17 amino acids. Germline loops: CDR1 KGHSH, CDR2 LQKENI. The CDR3 DNA sequence: TGTGCCAGCTCACCTTGGACAGGGGGTTTGGCTGGAAACACCATATATTTT. Translated: CASSPWTGGLAGNTIYF. The full variable domain, in which reference TRBV18 and TRBJ1-3 provide the parts outside the CDR3, is NAGVMQNPRHLVRRRGQEARLRCSPMKGHSHVYWYRQLPEEGLKFMVYLQKENIIDESGMPKERFSAEFPKEGPSILRIQQVVRGDSAAYFCASSPWTGGLAGNTIYFGEGSWLTVV.

V usage is TRBV10-3 and J usage is TRBJ2-1, with D possibly matching TRBD2 (6 bases). V was shortened by 6 bases and J by 3 bases, with 9 bases between the two germline ends. Germline V gives CDR1 ENHRY, CDR2 SYGVKD. The CDR3 runs to 13 residues. This chain's CDR3 is CAIRPSDYNEQFF. In nucleotides, the CDR3 is TGTGCCATCAGGCCTAGCGACTACAATGAGCAGTTCTTC.